This T cell receptor beta chain was identified in a study of blood T cell repertoires in COVID-19. Study as a whole: Both acute and convalescent COVID-19 samples were obtained from the United States, Italy and Spain. In each case, the material was cDNA or gDNA derived from T cells, B-cell-depleted T cells, or PBMCs.

In the source study's methods: Reference gene primers were amplified, and this amplification served to estimate nucleated cell counts. The method was immunoSEQ multiplex PCR; TCRdb's version includes in-frame clones alone and lacks a portion of them. From that table come the V and J calls and clone size; the DNA was used to work out D and trimming. Among 150,000 to 190,000 clones listed, roughly 71% were seen once. The CDR3 runs to 15 residues. Germline V lookup: CDR1 KGHDR, CDR2 SFDVKD. V was pared by 4 bases and J by 3 bases, with 12 bases between. The source is a woman at least 80 years old with acute or convalescent COVID-19. This chain links TRBV24-1 with TRBJ1-5, with D maybe TRBD1 (5 bases). The specimen was peripheral blood. CDR3 DNA sequence: TGTGCCACCAGTGACCCGACAGAAGTCAATCAGCCCCAGCATTTT. Translating it yields CATSDPTEVNQPQHF.